The 26 T cell receptor beta chains given below trace back to one sample, sequenced in a study of T cells after posttransplantation cyclophosphamide. Sequenced by immunoSEQ multiplex PCR; TCRdb stores in-frame clones only, minus some. Observed in the sample are more than 20,000 clones, none of them singletons. The sequencing input was PBMCs. The origin of the receptors is a man aged 45 to 65 in good health, CMV-negative, and a related stem cell transplant donor.

This clone was observed many times. This chain joins TRBV10-3 and TRBJ2-3; 10 bases are shared with TRBD1. CDR1 ENHRY and CDR2 SYGVKD come from the germline V gene. The CDR3 runs to 19 residues. Losses at the gene ends were 6 bases for V and 2 bases for J; bases not matched to a gene: 17. For the CDR3, the DNA is TGTGCCATCAGGAACCGGGACAGGGGACGAGCGGAAGTCACAGATACGCAGTATTTT. This codes for CAIRNRDRGRAEVTDTQYF.

This clone has just a few counts. Here the CDR3 reads CASSPGETQYF. The CDR3 DNA reads TGCGCCAGCAGCCCCGGAGAGACCCAGTACTTC. The J gene is TRBJ2-5, the V gene TRBV5-1; D is unresolved. The CDR3 loop spans 11 amino acids. Trimming shortened V by 4 bases and J by 4 bases, and 5 bases separated the two germline ends. Germline CDR1 SGHRS, CDR2 YFSETQ.

This clone occurred many times. V is TRBV7-9 and J is TRBJ1-1, with D hard to call. V lost 5 bases to trimming and J lost 1 base, with 14 bases between them. The CDR3 consists of 15 residues. Germline lookup yields CDR1 SEHNR and CDR2 FQNEAQ (reference sequence). CDR3: CASSDHFAWNTEAFF. In nucleotides, the CDR3 is TGTGCCAGCAGCGATCACTTCGCATGGAACACTGAAGCTTTCTTT.

This clone was counted at least ten times. The CDR3 reads CASSPAPSFDRGAGELFF. CDR3 coding DNA: TGTGCCAGCTCACCAGCCCCTTCTTTCGATCGAGGAGCCGGGGAGCTGTTTTTT. This rearrangement joins TRBV18 to TRBJ2-2, with D unresolved. The CDR3 runs 18 residues. Trimming cost V 2 bases and J 6 bases, with 22 bases left between them. Germline CDR1 is KGHSH and CDR2 is LQKENI.

There are many counts of this clone. The chain carries TRBV13 and TRBJ2-7, with 7 positions matching TRBD1. Per germline, CDR1 PRHDT and CDR2 FYEKMQ (reference sequence). The CDR3 covers 14 residues. With 3 bases clipped from V and 0 bases from J, the junction kept 2 bases outside the gene matches. Here the CDR3 reads CASSLGDSSYEQYF. For the CDR3, the DNA is TGTGCCAGCAGCTTGGGGGACAGCTCCTACGAGCAGTACTTC.

This clone was seen ten or more times. J is TRBJ2-6 and V is TRBV5-4; D not resolved. The CDR3 spans 12 residues. V was pared by 1 base and J by 15 bases, with 11 bases between. Germline V gene lookup returns CDR1 SGHNT and CDR2 YYREEE (reference sequence). CDR3 residues: CASSLMRYRLTF. DNA for the CDR3: TGTGCCAGCAGCTTGATGCGGTATCGCCTGACTTTC.

This clone was seen at least ten times. The chain links TRBV28 to TRBJ2-3, with a tentative D call TRBD1 (6 bases). Germline V lookup: CDR1 MDHEN, CDR2 SYDVKM. The CDR3 spans 14 residues. V dropped 6 bases and J dropped 5 bases, with 15 bases sitting between them. The CDR3 coding sequence is TGTGCCAGCAGCACCGGGACACAAGGAGATACGCAGTATTTT. Amino acid sequence: CASSTGTQGDTQYF. Using reference TRBV28 and TRBJ2-3 for the parts outside the CDR3, the full variable domain is DVKVTQSSRYLVKRTGEKVFLECVQDMDHENMFWYRQDPGLGLRLIYFSYDVKMKEKGDIPEGYSVSREKKERFSLILESASTNQTSMYLCASSTGTQGDTQYFGPGTRLTVL.

This clone was seen many times. The chain uses TRBV19 and TRBJ1-3, with 12 bases that match TRBD1. The CDR3 consists of 17 residues. Germline V CDR1 and CDR2: LNHDA, SQIVND (reference sequence). V trimming: 10 bases; J trimming: 2 bases; junction bases outside the gene matches: 12. CDR3 DNA sequence: TGTGCCACGGGTCCGGGACAGGGGGCTTCACCTGGAAACACCATATATTTT. Translated, it gives CATGPGQGASPGNTIYF.

This clone occurred many times. The chain employs TRBV5-4 and TRBJ2-2; TRBD2 agrees at 7 bases. CDR1 is SGHNT and CDR2 is YYREEE in the germline V gene (reference sequence). The CDR3 contains 13 residues. V dropped 3 bases and J dropped 6; count of bases not matched to a gene: 2. In nucleotides, the CDR3 is TGTGCCAGCAGCTCCGGACTAGCCGGGGAGCTGTTTTTT. Translated, it gives CASSSGLAGELFF.

The sample holds many counts of this clone. The chain carries TRBV2 and TRBJ2-5; 8 bases line up with TRBD1. This CDR3 has 16 amino acids. Germline lookup yields CDR1 SNHLY and CDR2 FYNNEI. The ends lost 8 bases at V and 1 base at J; junction bases unmatched: 12. CDR3 DNA sequence: TGTGCCAGCCGGAGAAGCGCAGGGGGCTCCCAAGAGACCCAGTACTTC. It translates to CASRRSAGGSQETQYF. Full variable domain (missing parts from reference TRBV2 and TRBJ2-5): EPEVTQTPSHQVTQMGQEVILRCVPISNHLYFYWYRQILGQKVEFLVSFYNNEISEKSEIFDDQFSVERPDGSNFTLKIRSTKLEDSAMYFCASRRSAGGSQETQYFGPGTRLLVL.

This clone was counted at least ten times. V is TRBV6-5 and J is TRBJ2-1; 16 nucleotides align to TRBD2. V was pared by 6 bases and J by 5 bases, with 1 base of the junction left unmatched. The CDR3 spans 15 residues. Per germline, CDR1 MNHEY and CDR2 SVGAGI. Here the CDR3 DNA reads TGTGCCAGCAGGGGACTAGCGGGAGGGGACAATGAGCAGTTCTTC. Protein: CASRGLAGGDNEQFF.

This clone was counted ten times or more. The chain recombines TRBV10-1 with TRBJ2-6; TRBD2 is a possible D gene (6 bases). V lost 2 bases and J 4 bases, leaving 12 bases between the germline ends. This CDR3 has 16 residues. Germline CDR1 reads WNHNN; CDR2 reads SYGVQD (reference sequence). The CDR3 bases are TGCGCCAGCAGTGAGGGGGGGTACTCGGGGGCCAACGTCCTGACTTTC. This sequence encodes CASSEGGYSGANVLTF.

The chain couples TRBV7-8 to TRBJ2-5; 7 nucleotides agree with TRBD2. The better agreement between TRBJ2-7 and the DNA end casts doubt on the J call. The CDR3 runs 13 residues. From germline, CDR1 is SGHVS and CDR2 FQNEAQ. CDR3 residues: CASSPPRGDEQYF. CDR3 coding DNA: TGTGCCAGCAGCCCGCCCCGGGGGGACGAGCAGTACTTC.

This clone was counted ten times or more. The V and J genes are TRBV19 and TRBJ1-1; 9 nucleotides match TRBD1. Losses at the gene ends were 6 bases for V and 5 bases for J; bases not matched to a gene: 7. The CDR3 totals 14 residues. The germline gives CDR1 LNHDA, CDR2 SQIVND (reference sequence). The chain's CDR3 is CASSPGQGQTEAFF. The CDR3 coding sequence is TGTGCCAGTAGCCCCGGACAGGGGCAGACTGAAGCTTTCTTT.

This clone came up many times. The V gene is TRBV7-8, the J gene TRBJ1-6; D is possibly TRBD1 (6 bases). This CDR3 spans 11 amino acids. Trimming stripped 2 bases from V and 13 bases from J, with 6 bases between. Germline V gene data show CDR1 as SGHVS and CDR2 as FQNEAQ. The DNA for the CDR3 is TGTGCCAGCAGCTTACAGGGGCCCCTCCACTTT. Amino acid sequence: CASSLQGPLHF.

This clone was seen at least ten times. The chain has TRBV19 and TRBJ1-5; 8 nucleotides align to TRBD1. CDR3 length: 14 residues. V dropped 4 bases and J dropped 8; count of bases not matched to a gene: 7. In germline, CDR1 is LNHDA, CDR2 SQIVND (reference sequence). The CDR3 is CASSTGQGEKPQHF. CDR3 DNA: TGTGCCAGTAGTACTGGACAGGGCGAGAAGCCCCAGCATTTT.

This clone showed up many times. The DNA for the CDR3 is TGTGCCAGCAGTTCTAGTTCGGCTAGCGCCTTCTCCTACGAGCAGTACTTC. Translating it yields CASSSSSASAFSYEQYF. J is TRBJ2-7 and V is TRBV25-1, with a weak D call TRBD2 (6 bases). Germline CDR1 MGHDK, CDR2 SYGVNS. CDR3 length equals 17 residues. Trimming cost V 5 bases and J 0 bases, with 20 bases left between them.

Ten or more counts support this clone. This chain connects TRBV7-9 to TRBJ2-1; no clear D. The CDR3 contains 13 residues. CDR1 and CDR2 from the germline V gene are SEHNR and FQNEAQ (reference sequence). Trimming left V 1 base short and J 7 bases short, with 8 bases between. As DNA, the CDR3 is TGTGCCAGCAGCTTAGTAACAGAGAATGAGCAGTTCTTC. Residues: CASSLVTENEQFF. The complete variable domain, with remaining parts taken from reference TRBV7-9 and TRBJ2-1, reads DTGVSQNPRHKITKRGQNVTFRCDPISEHNRLYWYRQTLGQGPEFLTYFQNEAQLEKSRLLSDRFSAERPKGSFSTLEIQRTEQGDSAMYLCASSLVTENEQFFGPGTRLTVL.

This clone has ten or more counts. V gene TRBV9 combines with J gene TRBJ2-3; TRBD1 aligns across 8 bases. The germline V gene has CDR1 SGDLS and CDR2 YYNGEE. The CDR3 extends over 15 amino acids. Trimming at V came to 2 bases and at J to 3 bases, leaving 5 bases not matched to a gene. The CDR3, as DNA: TGTGCCAGCAGCGTCCAGACAGGGGTTACAGATACGCAGTATTTT. Protein product: CASSVQTGVTDTQYF. The variable domain in full, completed from reference TRBV9 and TRBJ2-3, reads DSGVTQTPKHLITATGQRVTLRCSPRSGDLSVYWYQQSLDQGLQFLIQYYNGEERAKGNILERFSAQQFPDLHSELNLSSLELGDSALYFCASSVQTGVTDTQYFGPGTRLTVL.

This clone was found many times. The rearrangement uses TRBV18 and TRBJ1-2; 9 bases agree with TRBD1. Germline CDR1 and CDR2: KGHSH and LQKENI. With 2 bases clipped from V and 4 bases from J, the junction kept 2 bases outside the gene matches. The CDR3 spans 14 residues. As DNA, the CDR3 is TGTGCCAGCTCACCAGCGACAGGGGGCTATGGCTACACCTTC. As protein: CASSPATGGYGYTF. The whole variable domain, filled in from reference TRBV18 and TRBJ1-2, reads NAGVMQNPRHLVRRRGQEARLRCSPMKGHSHVYWYRQLPEEGLKFMVYLQKENIIDESGMPKERFSAEFPKEGPSILRIQQVVRGDSAAYFCASSPATGGYGYTFGSGTRLTVV.

There are many counts of this clone. The chain recombines TRBV5-1 with TRBJ2-3; 9 bases are shared with TRBD2. This CDR3 has 15 amino acids. Germline-derived CDR1 and CDR2 are SGHRS and YFSETQ. V shed 7 bases, J shed 9 bases, and the junction held 15 bases outside the gene matches. As DNA, the CDR3 is TGCGCCAGCCTACAAGGGCTAGCGGGGTCAGGGACGCAGTATTTT. It yields the protein CASLQGLAGSGTQYF.

This clone has ten or more counts. The rearrangement joins TRBV5-1 to TRBJ1-1; a possible D gene is TRBD1 (6 bases). This CDR3 contains 15 residues. V dropped 4 bases and J dropped 3 bases, with 16 bases sitting between them. CDR1 SGHRS and CDR2 YFSETQ come from the germline V gene. In nucleotides, the CDR3 is TGCGCCAGCAGCCCTCAGGAGGGGGGGGACACTGAAGCTTTCTTT. This translates into CASSPQEGGDTEAFF.

This clone was seen ten or more times. V and J are TRBV20-1 and TRBJ2-1; tentatively, D is TRBD2 (5 bases). The CDR3 is 11 residues long. Trimming stripped 5 bases from V and 12 bases from J, with 14 bases between. Germline CDR1 DFQATT, CDR2 SNEGSKA (reference sequence). The CDR3 DNA follows: TGCAGTGCTCGACCCGCCCGGGGGCAGTTCTTC. Its protein is CSARPARGQFF.

This clone was counted at least ten times. The rearrangement uses TRBV5-1 and TRBJ2-5; 7 bases fit TRBD1. The CDR3 runs 14 residues. Per germline, CDR1 SGHRS and CDR2 YFSETQ. Germline trimming cut 4 bases from V and 7 bases from J; bases unmatched to any gene: 10. CDR3 residues: CASSVGQPKGTQYF. DNA of the CDR3: TGCGCCAGCAGCGTGGGACAGCCTAAAGGGACCCAGTACTTC. Full variable domain (remainder filled in from reference TRBV5-1 and TRBJ2-5): KAGVTQTPRYLIKTRGQQVTLSCSPISGHRSVSWYQQTPGQGLQFLFEYFSETQRNKGNFPGRFSGRQFSNSRSEMNVSTLELGDSALYLCASSVGQPKGTQYFGPGTRLLVL.

This clone was seen ten or more times. The gene calls are TRBV7-8 and TRBJ2-5; 8 positions agree with TRBD1. V dropped 5 bases and J dropped 5; count of bases not matched to a gene: 13. Germline values: CDR1 SGHVS, CDR2 FQNEAQ. The CDR3 runs to 16 residues. The DNA of the CDR3 is TGTGCCAGCAGCATCCGGACAGGGTACGATTTGGAGACCCAGTACTTC. As protein: CASSIRTGYDLETQYF.

This clone was observed many times. The chain joins TRBV18 to TRBJ1-5, with 7 nucleotides matching TRBD1. This CDR3 spans 16 amino acids. V lost 2 bases and J lost 6; bases outside the gene matches: 10. Germline V gives CDR1 KGHSH, CDR2 LQKENI. The CDR3 DNA reads TGTGCCAGCTCACCAGGGGTAGGGGGCACGGGTCAGCCCCAGCATTTT. This gives the protein CASSPGVGGTGQPQHF.